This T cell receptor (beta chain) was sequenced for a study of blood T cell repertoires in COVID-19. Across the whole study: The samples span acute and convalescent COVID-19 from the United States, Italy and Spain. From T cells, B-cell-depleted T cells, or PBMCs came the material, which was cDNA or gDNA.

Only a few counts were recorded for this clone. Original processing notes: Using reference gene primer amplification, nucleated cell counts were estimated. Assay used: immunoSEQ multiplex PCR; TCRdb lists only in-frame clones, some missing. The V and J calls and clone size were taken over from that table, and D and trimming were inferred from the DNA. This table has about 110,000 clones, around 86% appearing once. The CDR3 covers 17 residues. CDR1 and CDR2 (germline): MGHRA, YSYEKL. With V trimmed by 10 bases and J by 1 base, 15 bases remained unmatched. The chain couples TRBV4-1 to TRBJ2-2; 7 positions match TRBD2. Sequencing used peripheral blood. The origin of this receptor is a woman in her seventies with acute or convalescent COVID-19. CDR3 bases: TGCGCCACAGGAGGGAGCGGGACTGCTATGAACACCGGGGAGCTGTTTTTT. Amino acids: CATGGSGTAMNTGELFF.